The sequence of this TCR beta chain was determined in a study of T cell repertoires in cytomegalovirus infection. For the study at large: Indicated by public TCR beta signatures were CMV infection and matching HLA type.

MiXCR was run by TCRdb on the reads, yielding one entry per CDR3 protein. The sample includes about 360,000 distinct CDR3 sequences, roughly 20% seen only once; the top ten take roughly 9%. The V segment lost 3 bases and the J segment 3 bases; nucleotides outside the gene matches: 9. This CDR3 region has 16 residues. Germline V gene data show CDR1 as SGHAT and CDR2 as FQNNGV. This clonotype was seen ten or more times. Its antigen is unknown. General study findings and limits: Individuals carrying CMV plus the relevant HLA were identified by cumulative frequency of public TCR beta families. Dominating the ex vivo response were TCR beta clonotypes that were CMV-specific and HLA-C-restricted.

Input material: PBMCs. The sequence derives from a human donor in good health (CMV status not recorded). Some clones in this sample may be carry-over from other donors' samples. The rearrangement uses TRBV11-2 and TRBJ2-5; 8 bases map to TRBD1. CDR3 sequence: CASSFQTRGPEETQYF. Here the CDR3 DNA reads TGTGCCAGCAGCTTTCAGACCAGGGGGCCCGAAGAGACCCAGTACTTC. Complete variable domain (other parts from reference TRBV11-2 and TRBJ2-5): EAGVAQSPRYKIIEKRQSVAFWCNPISGHATLYWYQQILGQGPKLLIQFQNNGVVDDSQLPKDRFSAERLKGVDSTLKIQPAKLEDSAVYLCASSFQTRGPEETQYFGPGTRLLVL.